One and the same sample provided the 31 T cell receptor beta chains below, sequenced in a study of PD-L1 blockade in urothelial cancer. TCRdb's copy holds only in-frame clones and misses some; the assay was immunoSEQ multiplex PCR. The sample lists tens of thousands of clones, around 84% occurring once. The source was PBMCs, collected around atezolizumab (anti-PD-L1) treatment. All receptors derive from a man aged 50-59 years with urothelial cancer.

The CDR3 DNA follows: TGTGCCAGCAGCGTAGTAGGTAGCGGGAGGGGGTCCGGGGAGCTGTTTTTT. Amino acid sequence: CASSVVGSGRGSGELFF. The chain links TRBV9 to TRBJ2-2; 11 bases match TRBD2. With V trimmed by 0 bases and J by 6 bases, 7 bases remained unmatched. Germline values: CDR1 SGDLS, CDR2 YYNGEE. This CDR3 is 17 amino acids long.

The CDR3 sequence is CASSATSETGANVLTF. For the CDR3, the DNA is TGTGCCAGCAGTGCAACTAGCGAGACTGGGGCCAACGTCCTGACTTTC. The chain employs TRBV6-4 and TRBJ2-6; 7 bases are a match to TRBD2. Per germline, CDR1 MRHNA and CDR2 SNTAGT. The ends lost 4 bases at V and 2 bases at J; junction bases unmatched: 5. The CDR3 is 16 residues long.

This clone has just one count. The chain links TRBV28 to TRBJ2-1; TRBD1 is a possible D gene (5 bases). Between the trimmed V and J ends, which lost 6 bases and 8 bases, there was a span of 11 bases. This CDR3 contains 12 residues. The germline V gene has CDR1 MDHEN and CDR2 SYDVKM. CDR3 amino acids: CASRQERDEQFF. The CDR3 DNA sequence: TGTGCCAGCAGACAGGAACGGGATGAGCAGTTCTTC.

The rearrangement joins TRBV18 to TRBJ2-3, with unresolved D. Trimming removed 2 bases at V and 6 bases at J, with 15 bases between. Germline lookup yields CDR1 KGHSH and CDR2 LQKENI. The CDR3 sequence is 15 residues long. The CDR3 coding sequence is TGTGCCAGCTCACCAGCGGCTAGGTTGTATGATACGCAGTATTTT. This gives the protein CASSPAARLYDTQYF.

This clone was recorded a few times. The gene calls are TRBV19 and TRBJ2-3; 10 bases map to TRBD2. The germline CDR1 and CDR2 sequences are LNHDA and SQIVND (reference sequence). Trimming removed 5 bases from V and 0 bases from J; junction bases left unmatched: 11. The CDR3 runs to 18 residues. This CDR3 reads CASSSSSGSASSTDTQYF. For the CDR3, the DNA is TGTGCCAGTAGTTCCTCTAGCGGGAGTGCCTCTAGCACAGATACGCAGTATTTT.

The chain combines TRBV6-5 with TRBJ2-5; 11 nucleotides match TRBD1. Germline CDR1 and CDR2: MNHEY and SVGAGI. The J segment lost 5 bases and the V segment lost 6 bases, leaving 5 bases of the junction unmatched. The CDR3 has 14 amino acids. Here the CDR3 DNA reads TGTGCCAGCAGCTGGGGACAGGGGGGGGAGACCCAGTACTTC. Translated, it gives CASSWGQGGETQYF.

The chain has TRBV14 and TRBJ1-4; 9 bases map to TRBD1. The CDR3 sequence is 15 residues long. Germline V CDR1 and CDR2: SGHDN, FVKESK. The V segment lost 4 bases and the J segment 6 bases; nucleotides outside the gene matches: 6. In nucleotides, the CDR3 is TGTGCCAGCAGCCGCTTGGGACAGGGAGATGAAAAACTGTTTTTT. Its protein is CASSRLGQGDEKLFF.

This rearrangement joins TRBV5-6 to TRBJ2-3; 8 nucleotides align to TRBD2. V shed 4 bases and J 3 bases; nucleotides not matched to a gene: 7. Germline V lookup: CDR1 SGHDT, CDR2 YYEEEE. The CDR3 is 15 residues long. The CDR3 coding sequence is TGTGCCAGCAGCCGCCTAGCGGGTGGTACAGATACGCAGTATTTT. Protein sequence: CASSRLAGGTDTQYF.

Here the CDR3 DNA reads TGTGCCAGCAGCTCGCCGACAGGGCCGAACATTCAGTACTTC. Encoded protein: CASSSPTGPNIQYF. The V and J genes are TRBV7-2 and TRBJ2-4; 7 nucleotides line up with TRBD1. Germline CDR1 SGHTA, CDR2 FQGNSA. Trimming cost V 4 bases and J 7 bases; bases outside gene matches: 7. The CDR3 contains 14 residues.

The V and J genes are TRBV25-1 and TRBJ1-3; 7 bases map to TRBD1. The junction had 9 bases not matched to a gene; V was cut back by 4 bases and J by 0 bases. Germline V gene sequence: CDR1 MGHDK, CDR2 SYGVNS. The CDR3 contains 17 residues. The CDR3 protein is CASSAPGQIPSGNTIYF. CDR3 DNA sequence: TGTGCCAGCAGTGCCCCGGGACAGATACCCTCTGGAAACACCATATATTTT.

The rearrangement uses TRBV11-2 and TRBJ2-7; 7 bases are shared with TRBD2. Unmatched junction bases numbered 10, after V lost 1 base and J lost 4 bases. CDR1 SGHAT and CDR2 FQNNGV come from the germline V gene. The length of the CDR3 is 16 residues. CDR3 DNA: TGTGCCAGCAGCTTAGTTGGTGGGAGGGCCGGGTACGAGCAGTACTTC. Translated, it gives CASSLVGGRAGYEQYF.

The chain joins TRBV18 to TRBJ2-3; 10 nucleotides line up with TRBD2. V lost 5 bases and J lost 1; bases outside the gene matches: 6. The V gene's germline CDR1 is KGHSH and CDR2 LQKENI. The CDR3 extends over 16 amino acids. CDR3 amino acids: CASSTTLAGGTDTQYF. The CDR3 nucleotides are TGTGCCAGCTCAACAACGCTAGCGGGAGGCACAGATACGCAGTATTTT. Drawing the rest from reference TRBV18 and TRBJ2-3, the complete variable domain is NAGVMQNPRHLVRRRGQEARLRCSPMKGHSHVYWYRQLPEEGLKFMVYLQKENIIDESGMPKERFSAEFPKEGPSILRIQQVVRGDSAAYFCASSTTLAGGTDTQYFGPGTRLTVL.

The chain recombines TRBV5-8 with TRBJ2-7; 8 bases are shared with TRBD2. Germline V gives CDR1 SGHTS, CDR2 YDEGEE. This CDR3 contains 15 residues. Trimming at V came to 4 bases and at J to 2 bases, leaving 8 bases not matched to a gene. The CDR3 coding sequence is TGTGCCAGCAGCCCTGTAGTAGCGGGGCCCTACGAGCAGTACTTC. This gives the protein CASSPVVAGPYEQYF. The variable domain in full, with the rest retrieved from reference TRBV5-8 and TRBJ2-7, is EAGVTQSPTHLIKTRGQQATLRCSPISGHTSVYWYQQALGLGLQFLLWYDEGEERNRGNFPPRFSGRQFPNYSSELNVNALELEDSALYLCASSPVVAGPYEQYFGPGTRLTVT.

The rearrangement uses TRBV28 and TRBJ1-3; D possibly corresponds to TRBD1 (5 bases). V was cut by 5 bases and J by 0 bases, with 14 bases left in between. Germline CDR1 reads MDHEN; CDR2 reads SYDVKM. The CDR3 is 16 amino acids. CDR3 DNA: TGTGCCAGCAGTGCCTACAGGAAACACTCTGGAAACACCATATATTTT. Amino acid sequence: CASSAYRKHSGNTIYF.

The chain has TRBV10-3 and TRBJ2-1; D unresolved. Per germline, CDR1 ENHRY and CDR2 SYGVKD. CDR3 length: 12 residues. V was pared by 1 base and J by 7 bases, with 5 bases between. CDR3 nucleotide sequence: TGTGCCATCAGTGAGTTTCAGAATGAGCAGTTCTTC. Translation gives CAISEFQNEQFF.

V is TRBV25-1 and J is TRBJ2-1, with TRBD2 matching over 7 bases. The germline gives CDR1 MGHDK, CDR2 SYGVNS. The V and J ends lost 3 bases and 3 bases, in that order; junction bases with no gene match: 5. There are 15 residues in the CDR3. CDR3 sequence reads: CASSDGGVYYNEQFF. For the CDR3, the DNA is TGTGCCAGCAGTGATGGGGGGGTCTACTACAATGAGCAGTTCTTC.

V gene TRBV19 combines with J gene TRBJ2-5; 10 positions match TRBD2. CDR3 length equals 15 residues. Germline V lookup: CDR1 LNHDA, CDR2 SQIVND (reference sequence). Unmatched junction bases numbered 5, after V lost 3 bases and J lost 4 bases. In DNA, the CDR3 is TGTGCCAGTAGTATCCTAGCGGGAGTGGGAGAGACCCAGTACTTC. Residues: CASSILAGVGETQYF.

This chain uses TRBV7-8 with TRBJ1-1; tentative D call: TRBD1 (6 bases). The germline V gene encodes CDR1 SGHVS and CDR2 FQNEAQ. V was pared by 1 base and J by 4 bases, with 16 bases between. There are 16 residues in the CDR3. CDR3 residues: CASSLGRGGQVTEAFF. In nucleotides, the CDR3 is TGTGCCAGCAGCTTAGGGCGGGGGGGGCAAGTCACTGAAGCTTTCTTT. The whole variable domain, filled in from reference TRBV7-8 and TRBJ1-1, reads GAGVSQSPRYKVAKRGQDVALRCDPISGHVSLFWYQQALGQGPEFLTYFQNEAQLDKSGLPSDRFFAERPEGSVSTLKIQRTQQEDSAVYLCASSLGRGGQVTEAFFGQGTRLTVV.

The chain carries TRBV30 and TRBJ2-3, with 10 bases identical to TRBD1. Germline CDR1 reads GTSNPN; CDR2 reads SVGIG (reference sequence). The CDR3 totals 15 residues. The V gene end was trimmed by 1 base and the J gene end by 4 bases; junction bases not matched to a gene: 5. This chain's CDR3 is CAWSGGQGSADTQYF. CDR3 bases: TGTGCCTGGAGTGGGGGACAGGGGTCAGCAGATACGCAGTATTTT.

This clone showed up just a few times. This chain connects TRBV29-1 to TRBJ1-1, with 7 nucleotides matching TRBD1. V lost 6 bases to trimming and J lost 0 bases; unmatched junction nucleotides: 4. This CDR3 spans 13 amino acids. CDR1 and CDR2 from the germline V gene are SQVTM and ANQGSEA. The CDR3 protein is CSVRGQLNTEAFF. The CDR3 DNA is TGCAGCGTCAGGGGACAGTTGAACACTGAAGCTTTCTTT.

V gene TRBV4-1 combines with J gene TRBJ1-5; no clear D. V lost 2 bases, J lost 4 bases, and 9 bases lay in between. This CDR3 comprises 14 residues. In germline, CDR1 is MGHRA, CDR2 YSYEKL. The CDR3 bases are TGCGCCAGCAGCCAACGAGTATCGAATCAGCCCCAGCATTTT. Encoded protein: CASSQRVSNQPQHF.

The V gene is TRBV10-1, the J gene TRBJ1-1; D is undetermined. The germline V gene encodes CDR1 WNHNN and CDR2 SYGVQD (reference sequence). The length of the CDR3 is 18 residues. V lost 4 bases, J lost 4 bases, and 25 bases lay in between. The CDR3 region is CASSGPPGELLRSTEAFF. CDR3 nucleotides: TGCGCCAGCAGTGGCCCCCCGGGTGAACTACTCAGAAGCACTGAAGCTTTCTTT.

V is TRBV5-1 and J is TRBJ2-7; maybe TRBD2 (5 bases). Germline CDR1 is SGHRS and CDR2 is YFSETQ. The V end lost 4 bases, the J end lost 3 bases, and 14 bases lay between the germline ends. The CDR3 has 14 residues. This chain's CDR3 is CASSLGVAGYEQYF. Here the CDR3 DNA reads TGCGCCAGCAGCCTGGGAGTCGCCGGCTACGAGCAGTACTTC.

The rearrangement links TRBV5-1 to TRBJ2-7; D remains ambiguous. Germline loops: CDR1 SGHRS, CDR2 YFSETQ. Trimming removed 0 bases from V and 0 bases from J, with 4 bases in between. CDR3 size: 13 residues. CDR3 sequence: CASSLVSSYEQYF. In DNA, the CDR3 is TGCGCCAGCAGCTTGGTGAGCTCCTACGAGCAGTACTTC.

In its sample, this clone was seen a few times. The chain links TRBV19 to TRBJ2-7, with TRBD2 matching over 12 bases. The CDR3 is 15 residues long. Germline V lookup: CDR1 LNHDA, CDR2 SQIVND (reference sequence). Trimming at V came to 5 bases and at J to 2 bases, leaving 4 bases not matched to a gene. For the CDR3, the DNA is TGTGCCAGTAGTCCCAGACTAGCGGGAGCCTACGAGCAGTACTTC. Translating it yields CASSPRLAGAYEQYF.

This clone was recorded once. This chain connects TRBV19 to TRBJ2-4; the D gene is possibly TRBD2 (6 bases). This CDR3 is built from 16 residues. Germline CDR1 LNHDA, CDR2 SQIVND (reference sequence). V was shortened by 3 bases and J by 3 bases, with 15 bases between the two germline ends. This CDR3 reads CASSMGLAQGKNIQYF. CDR3 bases: TGTGCCAGTAGTATGGGCCTAGCGCAGGGCAAAAACATTCAGTACTTC.

The chain is built from TRBV28 and TRBJ1-2; D is perhaps TRBD1 (6 bases). The germline V gene encodes CDR1 MDHEN and CDR2 SYDVKM. The CDR3 is 11 residues long. The ends were cut back, 6 bases at V and 7 bases at J, with 9 bases in the middle. The CDR3 loop reads CASRSGVGYTF. The CDR3 DNA reads as TGTGCCAGCAGGTCAGGGGTTGGCTACACCTTC.

This chain joins TRBV4-1 and TRBJ2-1, with 15 bases fitting TRBD2. After removal of 0 bases from V and 4 bases from J, the junction contained 10 bases not matched to a gene. The CDR3 loop spans 20 amino acids. CDR1 and CDR2 (germline): MGHRA, YSYEKL. The CDR3 protein is CASSQDSRTSGREGYNEQFF. The CDR3 bases are TGCGCCAGCAGCCAAGATTCACGGACTAGCGGGAGGGAAGGGTACAATGAGCAGTTCTTC.

The rearrangement uses TRBV7-8 and TRBJ2-2, with 8 nucleotides matching TRBD2. Trimming removed 6 bases from V and 3 bases from J; junction bases left unmatched: 9. This CDR3 is 16 amino acids long. The germline gives CDR1 SGHVS, CDR2 FQNEAQ. CDR3 in DNA: TGTGCCAGCAGGTATAGCGGGACTACACACACCGGGGAGCTGTTTTTT. Translation gives CASRYSGTTHTGELFF.

This rearrangement joins TRBV30 to TRBJ1-1; possibly TRBD1 for D (6 bases). Trimming left V 0 bases short and J 6 bases short, with 14 bases between. Germline V gives CDR1 GTSNPN, CDR2 SVGIG (reference sequence). This CDR3 contains 14 residues. The CDR3 DNA sequence: TGTGCCTGGAGTGTACGGCAGGGGAGAGCTGAAGCTTTCTTT. The encoded protein is CAWSVRQGRAEAFF.

This chain connects TRBV6-1 to TRBJ2-1; perhaps TRBD1 as D (6 bases). The V end was cut by 5 bases, the J end by 0 bases, with 11 bases between. The V gene's germline CDR1 is MNHNS and CDR2 SASEGT. The CDR3 spans 15 residues. This chain's CDR3 is CASSRADSSYNEQFF. CDR3 sequence (DNA): TGTGCCAGCAGTCGTGCGGACAGCTCCTACAATGAGCAGTTCTTC.